What follows describes a single TCR beta chain. The sample originates from a study of technical replicates of blood from a few donors. Method: immunoSEQ multiplex PCR; TCRdb's copy keeps in-frame clones and lacks some. The table lists tens of thousands of clones, over 90% of them singletons. V was clipped by 2 bases and J by 3 bases; unmatched bases: 6. This CDR3 has 15 residues. CDR1 is MNHNY and CDR2 is SVGAGI in the germline V gene (reference sequence). The receptor was isolated from a human donor in good health. Some clones in this sample may be carry-over from other donors' samples. The sample consisted of PBMCs. The genes are TRBV6-6 and TRBJ2-7; TRBD1 agrees at 8 bases. CDR3 amino acids: CASSYDRGAFYEQYF. CDR3 nucleotide sequence: TGTGCCAGCAGTTACGACAGGGGCGCGTTCTACGAGCAGTACTTC.